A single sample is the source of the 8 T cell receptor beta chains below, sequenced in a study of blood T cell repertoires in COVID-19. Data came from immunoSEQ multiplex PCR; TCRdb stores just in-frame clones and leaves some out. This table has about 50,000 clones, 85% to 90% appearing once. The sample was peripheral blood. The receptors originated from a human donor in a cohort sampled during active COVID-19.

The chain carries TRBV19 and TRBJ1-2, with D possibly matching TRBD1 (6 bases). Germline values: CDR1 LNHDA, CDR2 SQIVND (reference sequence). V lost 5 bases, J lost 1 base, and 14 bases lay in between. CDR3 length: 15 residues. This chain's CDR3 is CASSFPQGVNYGYTF. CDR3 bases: TGTGCCAGTAGTTTCCCACAGGGAGTTAACTATGGCTACACCTTC.

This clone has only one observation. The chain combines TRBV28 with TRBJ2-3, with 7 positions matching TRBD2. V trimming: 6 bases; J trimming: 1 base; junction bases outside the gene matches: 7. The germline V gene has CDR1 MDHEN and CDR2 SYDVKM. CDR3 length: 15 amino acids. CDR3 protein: CASSRGTSGTDTQYF. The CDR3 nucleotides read TGTGCCAGCAGCCGCGGAACTAGCGGCACAGATACGCAGTATTTT. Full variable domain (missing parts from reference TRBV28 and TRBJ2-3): DVKVTQSSRYLVKRTGEKVFLECVQDMDHENMFWYRQDPGLGLRLIYFSYDVKMKEKGDIPEGYSVSREKKERFSLILESASTNQTSMYLCASSRGTSGTDTQYFGPGTRLTVL.

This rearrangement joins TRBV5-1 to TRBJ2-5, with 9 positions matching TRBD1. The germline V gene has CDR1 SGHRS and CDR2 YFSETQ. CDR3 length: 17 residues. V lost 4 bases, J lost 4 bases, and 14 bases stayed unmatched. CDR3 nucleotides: TGCGCCAGCAGCAGCGGGACAGGGATACGCGGGGGAGAGACCCAGTACTTC. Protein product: CASSSGTGIRGGETQYF.

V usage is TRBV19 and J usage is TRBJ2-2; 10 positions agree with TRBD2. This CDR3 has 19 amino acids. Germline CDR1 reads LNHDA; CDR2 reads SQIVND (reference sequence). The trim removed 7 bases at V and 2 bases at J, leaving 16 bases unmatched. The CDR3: CASTIGLAGVYTNTGELFF. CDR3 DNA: TGTGCCAGTACCATCGGGCTAGCGGGGGTTTATACCAACACCGGGGAGCTGTTTTTT.

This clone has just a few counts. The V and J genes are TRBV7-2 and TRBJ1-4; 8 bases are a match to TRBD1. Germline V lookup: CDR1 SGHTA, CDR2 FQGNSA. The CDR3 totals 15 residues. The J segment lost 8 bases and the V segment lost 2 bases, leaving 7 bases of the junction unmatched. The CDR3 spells CASSLSPGGAEKLFF. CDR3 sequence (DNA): TGTGCCAGCAGCTTAAGTCCAGGGGGCGCGGAAAAACTGTTTTTT.

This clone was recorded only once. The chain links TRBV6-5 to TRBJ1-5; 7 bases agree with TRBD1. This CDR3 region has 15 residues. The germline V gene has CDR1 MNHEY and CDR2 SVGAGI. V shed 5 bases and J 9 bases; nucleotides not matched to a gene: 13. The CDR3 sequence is CASSPGTAILGPQHF. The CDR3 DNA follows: TGTGCCAGCAGTCCCGGGACAGCTATTTTAGGGCCCCAGCATTTT.

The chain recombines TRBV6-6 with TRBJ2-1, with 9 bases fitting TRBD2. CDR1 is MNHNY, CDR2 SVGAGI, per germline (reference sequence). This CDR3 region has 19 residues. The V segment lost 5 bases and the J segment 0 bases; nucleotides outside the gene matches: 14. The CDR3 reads CASSPQGVAGVPSYNEQFF. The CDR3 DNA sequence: TGTGCCAGCAGTCCCCAGGGGGTAGCGGGAGTCCCCTCCTACAATGAGCAGTTCTTC.

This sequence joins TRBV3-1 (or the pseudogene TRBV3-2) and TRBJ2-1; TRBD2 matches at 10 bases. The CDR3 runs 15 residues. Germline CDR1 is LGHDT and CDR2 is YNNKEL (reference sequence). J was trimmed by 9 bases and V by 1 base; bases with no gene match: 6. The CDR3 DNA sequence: TGTGCCAGCAGCCAAGCAGCGGGAGGGTACGGTGAGCAGTTCTTC. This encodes CASSQAAGGYGEQFF.